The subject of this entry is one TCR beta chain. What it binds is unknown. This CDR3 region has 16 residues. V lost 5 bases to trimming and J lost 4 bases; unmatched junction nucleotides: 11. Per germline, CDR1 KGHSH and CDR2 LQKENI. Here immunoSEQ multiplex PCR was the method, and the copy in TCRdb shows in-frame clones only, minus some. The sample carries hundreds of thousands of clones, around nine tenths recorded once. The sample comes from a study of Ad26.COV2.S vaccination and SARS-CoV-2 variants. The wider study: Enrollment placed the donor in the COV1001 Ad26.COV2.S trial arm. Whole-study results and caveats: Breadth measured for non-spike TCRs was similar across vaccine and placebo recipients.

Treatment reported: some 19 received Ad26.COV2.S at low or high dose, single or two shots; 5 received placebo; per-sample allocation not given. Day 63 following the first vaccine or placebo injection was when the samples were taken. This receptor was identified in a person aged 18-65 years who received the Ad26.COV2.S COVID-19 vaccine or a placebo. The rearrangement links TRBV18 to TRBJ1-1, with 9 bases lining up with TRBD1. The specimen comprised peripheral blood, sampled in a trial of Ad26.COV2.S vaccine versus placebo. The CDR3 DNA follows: TGTGCCAGCTCAGCAAGGGACAGGGCCGGCGGCACTGAAGCTTTCTTT. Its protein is CASSARDRAGGTEAFF. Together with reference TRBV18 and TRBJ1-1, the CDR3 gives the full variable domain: NAGVMQNPRHLVRRRGQEARLRCSPMKGHSHVYWYRQLPEEGLKFMVYLQKENIIDESGMPKERFSAEFPKEGPSILRIQQVVRGDSAAYFCASSARDRAGGTEAFFGQGTRLTVV.